These 3 T cell receptor beta chains were all obtained from the same sample, sequenced in a study of Ad26.COV2.S vaccination and SARS-CoV-2 variants. Sequenced by immunoSEQ multiplex PCR; TCRdb stores in-frame clones only, minus some. Of more than 250,000 clones listed, about 90% are singletons. Treatment reported: some 19 received Ad26.COV2.S at low or high dose, single or two shots; 5 received placebo; per-sample allocation not given. Samples were taken on day 63 after the first vaccine or placebo injection. The sample in question was peripheral blood, obtained in a trial of Ad26.COV2.S vaccine versus placebo. The receptors shown here come from a person aged 18-60 years who received the Ad26.COV2.S COVID-19 vaccine or a placebo.

Of note for this clone: The same CDR3 arises from other DNA sequences in this sample as well. The chain joins TRBV10-3 to TRBJ2-3; the match to TRBD2 covers 8 bases. The germline V gene has CDR1 ENHRY and CDR2 SYGVKD. With V trimmed by 2 bases and J by 0 bases, 1 base remained unmatched. The CDR3 runs 15 residues. The DNA for the CDR3 is TGTGCCATCAGTGAGGCGGGGGGTAGCACAGATACGCAGTATTTT. Protein product: CAISEAGGSTDTQYF.

J is TRBJ2-2 and V is TRBV3-1 (or the pseudogene TRBV3-2); D is undetermined. Trimming took off 4 bases at V and 4 bases at J, with 16 bases between the two ends. This CDR3 contains 16 residues. Germline CDR1 and CDR2: LGHDT and YNNKEL (reference sequence). CDR3 sequence reads: CASSRIELKTTGELFF. DNA for the CDR3: TGTGCCAGCAGCCGCATTGAACTTAAGACCACCGGGGAGCTGTTTTTT.

V usage is TRBV28 and J usage is TRBJ2-7; D assignment may be TRBD1 or TRBD2 (5 bases each). Per germline, CDR1 MDHEN and CDR2 SYDVKM. V gave up 5 bases and J gave up 3 bases, with 14 bases separating them. CDR3 length equals 14 residues. As DNA, the CDR3 is TGTGCCAGCAGTCTAGAGGGGTTCAGCTACGAGCAGTACTTC. This translates into CASSLEGFSYEQYF.